Here is one T cell receptor (beta chain) with its context. The antigen is undetermined. This sample is drawn from a study of T cell responses to AZD1222 COVID-19 vaccine. Study-wide points: Breadth and depth of Spike-specific TCRs rose after two AZD1222 doses.

Generated by immunoSEQ multiplex PCR, the TCRdb table keeps only in-frame clones and is missing some. The table lists 100,000 to 150,000 clones, 89% of them singletons. This CDR3 comprises 15 residues. The V gene's germline CDR1 is SGHTA and CDR2 FQGNSA. After removal of 4 bases from V and 5 bases from J, the junction contained 6 bases not matched to a gene. The genes are TRBV7-2 and TRBJ2-2, with 8 bases aligning to TRBD1. The clonotype was recovered from an adult in good health. The material was peripheral blood, obtained on day 0 of AZD1222 vaccination. CDR3 sequence (DNA): TGTGCCAGCAGCTACCCGCAGGGGGCGACCGGGGAGCTGTTTTTT. It yields the protein CASSYPQGATGELFF. The full variable domain, completed using reference TRBV7-2 and TRBJ2-2, is GAGVSQSPSNKVTEKGKDVELRCDPISGHTALYWYRQSLGQGLEFLIYFQGNSAPDKSGLPSDRFSAERTGGSVSTLTIQRTQQEDSAVYLCASSYPQGATGELFFGEGSRLTVL.